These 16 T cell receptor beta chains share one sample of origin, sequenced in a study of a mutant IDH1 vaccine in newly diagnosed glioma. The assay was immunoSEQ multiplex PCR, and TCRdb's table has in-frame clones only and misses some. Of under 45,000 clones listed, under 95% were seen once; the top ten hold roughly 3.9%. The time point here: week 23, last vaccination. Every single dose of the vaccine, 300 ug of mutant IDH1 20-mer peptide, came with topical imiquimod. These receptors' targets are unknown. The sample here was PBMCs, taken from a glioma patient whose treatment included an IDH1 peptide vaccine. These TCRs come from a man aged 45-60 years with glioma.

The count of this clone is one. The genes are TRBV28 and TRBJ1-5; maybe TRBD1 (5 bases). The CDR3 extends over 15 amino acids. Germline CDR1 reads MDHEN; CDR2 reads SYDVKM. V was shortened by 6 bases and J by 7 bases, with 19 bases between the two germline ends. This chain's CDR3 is CASSLGSRVGQPQHF. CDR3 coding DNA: TGTGCCAGCAGCCTGGGATCCAGGGTAGGACAGCCCCAGCATTTT.

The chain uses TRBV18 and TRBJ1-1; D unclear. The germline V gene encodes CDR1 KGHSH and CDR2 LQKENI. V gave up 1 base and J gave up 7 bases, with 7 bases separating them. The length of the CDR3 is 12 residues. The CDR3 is CASSPQQLEAFF. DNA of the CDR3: TGTGCCAGCTCACCACAGCAGCTTGAAGCTTTCTTT.

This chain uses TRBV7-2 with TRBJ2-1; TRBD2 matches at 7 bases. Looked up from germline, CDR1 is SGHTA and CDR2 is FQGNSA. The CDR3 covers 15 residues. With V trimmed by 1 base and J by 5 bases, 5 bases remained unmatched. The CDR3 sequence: CASSLGAGLNNEQFF. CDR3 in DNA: TGTGCCAGCAGCTTAGGAGCGGGATTAAACAATGAGCAGTTCTTC.

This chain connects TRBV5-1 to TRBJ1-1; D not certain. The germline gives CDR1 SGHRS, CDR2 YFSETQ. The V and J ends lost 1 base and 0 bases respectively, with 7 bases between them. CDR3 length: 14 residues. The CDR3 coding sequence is TGCGCCAGCAGCTTGATGGGTATGAACACTGAAGCTTTCTTT. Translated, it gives CASSLMGMNTEAFF. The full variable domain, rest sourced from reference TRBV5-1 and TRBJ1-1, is KAGVTQTPRYLIKTRGQQVTLSCSPISGHRSVSWYQQTPGQGLQFLFEYFSETQRNKGNFPGRFSGRQFSNSRSEMNVSTLELGDSALYLCASSLMGMNTEAFFGQGTRLTVV.

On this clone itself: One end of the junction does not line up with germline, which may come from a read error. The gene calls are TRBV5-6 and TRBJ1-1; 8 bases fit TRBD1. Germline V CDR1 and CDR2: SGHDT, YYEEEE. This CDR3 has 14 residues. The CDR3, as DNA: TGTTCCAGCAGCTTGCCACTGTGGACAGGGGAAGCTTTCTTT. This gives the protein CSSSLPLWTGEAFF.

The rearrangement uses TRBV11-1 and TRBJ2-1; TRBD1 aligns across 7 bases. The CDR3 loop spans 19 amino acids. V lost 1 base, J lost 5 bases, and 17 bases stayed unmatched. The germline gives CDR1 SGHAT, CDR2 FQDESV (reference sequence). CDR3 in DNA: TGTGCCAGCAGCTTAGTTGCCCCGGGACAGCCCTCCGAGCACAATGAGCAGTTCTTC. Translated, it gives CASSLVAPGQPSEHNEQFF.

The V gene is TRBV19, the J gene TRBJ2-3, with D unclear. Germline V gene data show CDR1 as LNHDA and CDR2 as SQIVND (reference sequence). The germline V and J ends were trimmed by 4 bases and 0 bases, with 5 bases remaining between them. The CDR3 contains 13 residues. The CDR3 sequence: CASSTTSTDTQYF. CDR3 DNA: TGTGCCAGTAGTACAACTAGCACAGATACGCAGTATTTT.

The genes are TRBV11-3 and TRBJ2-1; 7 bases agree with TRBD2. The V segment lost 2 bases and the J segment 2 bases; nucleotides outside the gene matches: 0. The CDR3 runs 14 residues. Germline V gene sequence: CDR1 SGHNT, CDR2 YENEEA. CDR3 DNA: TGTGCCAGCAGCTTACGGGGGGCCTACAATGAGCAGTTCTTC. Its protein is CASSLRGAYNEQFF.

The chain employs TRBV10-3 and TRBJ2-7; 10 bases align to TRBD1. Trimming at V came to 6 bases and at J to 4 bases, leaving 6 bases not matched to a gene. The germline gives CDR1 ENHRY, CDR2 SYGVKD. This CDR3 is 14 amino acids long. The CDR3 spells CAIRSGTGVYEQYF. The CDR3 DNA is TGTGCCATCAGATCCGGGACAGGGGTGTACGAGCAGTACTTC.

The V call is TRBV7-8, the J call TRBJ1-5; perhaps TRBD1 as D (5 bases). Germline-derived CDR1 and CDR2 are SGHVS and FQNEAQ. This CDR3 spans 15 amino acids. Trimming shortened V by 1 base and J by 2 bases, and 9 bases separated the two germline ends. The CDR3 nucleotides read TGTGCCAGCAGCTTAGGACAGACCCGCAATCAGCCCCAGCATTTT. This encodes CASSLGQTRNQPQHF.

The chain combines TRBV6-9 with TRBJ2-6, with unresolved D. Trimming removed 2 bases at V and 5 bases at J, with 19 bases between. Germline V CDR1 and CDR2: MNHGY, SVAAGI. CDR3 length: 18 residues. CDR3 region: CASSYARLRQSRANVLTF. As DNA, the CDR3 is TGTGCCAGCAGTTATGCTAGGTTACGACAAAGTCGGGCCAACGTCCTGACTTTC.

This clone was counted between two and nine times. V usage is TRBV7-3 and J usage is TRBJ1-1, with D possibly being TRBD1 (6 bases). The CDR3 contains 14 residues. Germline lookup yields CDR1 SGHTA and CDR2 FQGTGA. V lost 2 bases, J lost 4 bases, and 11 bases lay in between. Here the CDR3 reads CASSLLGGGTEAFF. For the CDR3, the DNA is TGTGCCAGCAGCTTACTCGGGGGCGGCACTGAAGCTTTCTTT.

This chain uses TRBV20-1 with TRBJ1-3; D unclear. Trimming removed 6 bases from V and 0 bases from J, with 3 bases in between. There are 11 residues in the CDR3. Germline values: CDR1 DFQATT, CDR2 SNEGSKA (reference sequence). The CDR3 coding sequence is TGCAGTGCCGGCTCTGGAAACACCATATATTTT. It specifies CSAGSGNTIYF.

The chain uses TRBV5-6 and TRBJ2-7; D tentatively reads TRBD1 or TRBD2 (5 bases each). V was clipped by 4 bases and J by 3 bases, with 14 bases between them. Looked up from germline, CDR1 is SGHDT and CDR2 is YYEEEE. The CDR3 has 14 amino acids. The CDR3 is CASSPLGTSYEQYF. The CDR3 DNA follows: TGTGCCAGCAGCCCACTCGGGACGAGCTACGAGCAGTACTTC.

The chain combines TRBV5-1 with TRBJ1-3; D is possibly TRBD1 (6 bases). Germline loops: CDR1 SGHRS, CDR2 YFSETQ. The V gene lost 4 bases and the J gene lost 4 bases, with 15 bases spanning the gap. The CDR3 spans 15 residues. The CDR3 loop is CASSQAGVTGNTIYF. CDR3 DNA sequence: TGCGCCAGCAGCCAGGCAGGGGTTACAGGAAACACCATATATTTT.

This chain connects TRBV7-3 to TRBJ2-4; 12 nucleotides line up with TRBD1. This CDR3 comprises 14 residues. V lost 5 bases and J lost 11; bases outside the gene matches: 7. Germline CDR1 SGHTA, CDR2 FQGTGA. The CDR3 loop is CASSPGGDRGLQYF. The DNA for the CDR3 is TGTGCCAGCAGCCCAGGGGGGGACAGGGGGCTTCAGTACTTC.